This T cell receptor beta chain was observed in a study of identical twins' blood T cells. MiXCR, run by TCRdb on the 5' RACE reads, gives a single entry per CDR3 protein. Among fewer than 450,000 distinct CDR3 sequences listed, roughly 31% were seen once. This clonotype appeared a few times. Germline CDR1 and CDR2: MGHDK and SYGVNS. J was trimmed by 1 base and V by 5 bases; bases with no gene match: 6. The CDR3 is 17 amino acids. Sample: PBMCs. The origin of this receptor is a woman between 18 and 50 years old in good health. The chain combines TRBV25-1 with TRBJ2-6; the match to TRBD1 covers 9 bases. CDR3 loop: CASSSQGAISGANVLTF. The CDR3 bases are TGTGCCAGCAGTTCACAGGGGGCTATTTCTGGGGCCAACGTCCTGACTTTC.